These 9 T cell receptor beta chains share one sample of origin, sequenced in a study of beta chain features in type 1 diabetes. As every portion of the isolated RNA was reverse transcribed, the sequencing read expressed TCRB transcripts. Sequenced by immunoSEQ multiplex PCR; TCRdb stores in-frame clones only, minus some. Here the sample spans 150,000 to 200,000 clones, roughly an eighth being singletons. Specimen: central memory CD4+ T cells from blood. The source of these receptors is a woman in her late teens or twenties in good health.

This clone occurred a few times. The J gene is TRBJ1-5, the V gene TRBV5-5; no clear D gene. The length of the CDR3 is 15 residues. CDR1 SGHKS and CDR2 YYEKEE come from the germline V gene (reference sequence). Trimming took 0 bases from V and 0 from J, leaving 7 bases between them. The CDR3 nucleotides read TGTGCCAGCAGCTTGGACTCTTTTAGCAATCAGCCCCAGCATTTT. Translation: CASSLDSFSNQPQHF. The full variable domain, in which reference TRBV5-5 and TRBJ1-5 provide the parts outside the CDR3, is DAGVTQSPTHLIKTRGQQVTLRCSPISGHKSVSWYQQVLGQGPQFIFQYYEKEERGRGNFPDRFSARQFPNYSSELNVNALLLGDSALYLCASSLDSFSNQPQHFGDGTRLSIL.

This clone occurred a few times. The CDR3 protein is CASSLRTSGREDNEQFF. CDR3 sequence (DNA): TGTGCCAGCAGCCTGCGGACTAGCGGGAGGGAGGACAATGAGCAGTTCTTC. V and J are TRBV13 and TRBJ2-1, with 15 nucleotides matching TRBD2. This CDR3 is 17 amino acids long. Germline V gene lookup returns CDR1 PRHDT and CDR2 FYEKMQ (reference sequence). The junction had 7 bases not matched to a gene; V was cut back by 5 bases and J by 5 bases.

This clone was seen a handful of times. The chain couples TRBV4-2 to TRBJ1-1; tentatively, D is TRBD1 (5 bases). The germline V and J ends were trimmed by 3 bases and 0 bases, with 14 bases remaining between them. Looked up from germline, CDR1 is LGHNA and CDR2 is YNFKEQ. The CDR3 sequence is 16 residues long. The CDR3 coding sequence is TGTGCCAGCAGCCACGGGTCCCGCAGGGTGAACACTGAAGCTTTCTTT. This sequence encodes CASSHGSRRVNTEAFF.

V is TRBV4-1 and J is TRBJ1-2; D is perhaps TRBD1 (6 bases). CDR1 MGHRA and CDR2 YSYEKL come from the germline V gene. V shed 4 bases and J shed 8 bases, with 20 bases lying between them. This CDR3 contains 15 residues. Here the CDR3 reads CASSPPRGSLQGYTF. The CDR3 bases are TGCGCCAGCAGCCCTCCTAGGGGGAGCCTCCAAGGCTACACCTTC.

This clone occurred a few times. This sequence joins TRBV6-5 and TRBJ2-1, with TRBD2 identical over 13 bases. With 6 bases clipped from V and 7 bases from J, the junction kept 6 bases outside the gene matches. Germline V lookup: CDR1 MNHEY, CDR2 SVGAGI. This CDR3 comprises 15 residues. The CDR3 spells CASRRGLAGINEQFF. CDR3 coding DNA: TGTGCCAGCAGGCGGGGACTAGCGGGGATAAATGAGCAGTTCTTC.

The genes are TRBV19 and TRBJ1-5; 7 bases align to TRBD1. V was pared by 6 bases and J by 3 bases, with 11 bases of the junction left unmatched. Per germline, CDR1 LNHDA and CDR2 SQIVND (reference sequence). The CDR3 spans 16 residues. DNA for the CDR3: TGTGCCAGTAGACAGGGGAGAAGGGGAAACAATCAGCCCCAGCATTTT. Its protein product is CASRQGRRGNNQPQHF.

This clone was recorded a few times. V gene TRBV5-1 combines with J gene TRBJ2-1; 8 nucleotides match TRBD1. This CDR3 has 15 amino acids. V was clipped by 4 bases and J by 1 base; unmatched bases: 4. CDR1 is SGHRS and CDR2 is YFSETQ in the germline V gene. In nucleotides, the CDR3 is TGCGCCAGCAGCGGTGGGACAGGTTCCTACAATGAGCAGTTCTTC. Its protein is CASSGGTGSYNEQFF.

The chain joins TRBV11-2 to TRBJ2-3, with 13 positions matching TRBD2. The ends lost 5 bases at V and 2 bases at J; junction bases unmatched: 4. CDR1 and CDR2 from the germline V gene are SGHAT and FQNNGV. This CDR3 has 16 amino acids. Written as DNA, the CDR3 is TGTGCCAGCAGCCAGGGACTAGCGGGGCCCACAGATACGCAGTATTTT. Translating gives CASSQGLAGPTDTQYF.

This rearrangement joins TRBV30 to TRBJ2-7; 7 bases align to TRBD1. The CDR3 totals 11 residues. After removal of 0 bases from V and 11 bases from J, the junction contained 4 bases not matched to a gene. Germline lookup yields CDR1 GTSNPN and CDR2 SVGIG (reference sequence). The DNA of the CDR3 is TGTGCCTGGAGTGTACGTGACAGGGAGTACTTC. As protein: CAWSVRDREYF.